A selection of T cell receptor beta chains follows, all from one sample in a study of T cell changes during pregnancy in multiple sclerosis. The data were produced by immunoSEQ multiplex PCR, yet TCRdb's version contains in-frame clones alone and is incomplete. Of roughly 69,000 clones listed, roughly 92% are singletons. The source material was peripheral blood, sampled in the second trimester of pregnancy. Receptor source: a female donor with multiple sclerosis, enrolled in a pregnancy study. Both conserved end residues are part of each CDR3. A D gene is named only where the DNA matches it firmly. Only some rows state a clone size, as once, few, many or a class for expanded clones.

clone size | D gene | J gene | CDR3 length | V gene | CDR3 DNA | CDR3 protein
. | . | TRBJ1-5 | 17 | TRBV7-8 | TGTGCCAGCAGACTCGGGGGGGCGAGGAATAGCAATCAGCCCCAGCATTTT | CASRLGGARNSNQPQHF
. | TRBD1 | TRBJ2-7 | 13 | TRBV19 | TGTGCCAGTGGGGACAGGGTGGCCTACGAGCAGTACTTC | CASGDRVAYEQYF
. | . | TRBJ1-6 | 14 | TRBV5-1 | TGCGCCAGCAGCCTTCGACAGCCTAATTCACCCCTCCACTTT | CASSLRQPNSPLHF
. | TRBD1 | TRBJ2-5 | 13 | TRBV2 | TGTGCCGGGAAACTCGGGACAGAAGAGACCCAGTACTTC | CAGKLGTEETQYF
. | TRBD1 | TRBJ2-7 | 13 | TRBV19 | TGTGCCAGTAGTAGGGACAGGTTCTACGAGCAGTACTTC | CASSRDRFYEQYF
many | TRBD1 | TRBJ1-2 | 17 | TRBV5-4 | TGTGCCAGCCACGCCGGGACAGCAACTAAATTCAACTATGGCTACACCTTC | CASHAGTATKFNYGYTF
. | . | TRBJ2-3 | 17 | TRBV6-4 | TGTGCCAGCAGTGACTCGATCCTGGGCCTGGCGGGGGATACGCAGTATTTT | CASSDSILGLAGDTQYF
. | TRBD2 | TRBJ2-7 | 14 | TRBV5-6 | TGTGCCAGCAGCTTGGTTGCGGGAGTCCACGAGCAGTACTTC | CASSLVAGVHEQYF
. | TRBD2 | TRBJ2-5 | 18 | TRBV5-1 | TGCGCCAGCAGCTCTTTAGCGGGAGGGCCCTCGGGTGGAGAGACCCAGTACTTC | CASSSLAGGPSGGETQYF
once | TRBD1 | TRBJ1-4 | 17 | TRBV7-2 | TGTGCCAGCAGCCCGACATGGACAGGGGATATTAATGAAAAACTGTTTTTT | CASSPTWTGDINEKLFF
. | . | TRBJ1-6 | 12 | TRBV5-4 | TGTGCCAGCAGCCCCGGTCGTCCACCCCTCCACTTT | CASSPGRPPLHF
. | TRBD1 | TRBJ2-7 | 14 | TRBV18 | TGTGCCAGCTCACCTCAAGGACAGGCAGGCGAGCAGTACTTC | CASSPQGQAGEQYF
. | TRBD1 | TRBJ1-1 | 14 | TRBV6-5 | TGTGCCAGCAGCCCCTCGAGGGGGCGCTTGAAAGCTTTCTTT | CASSPSRGRLKAFF
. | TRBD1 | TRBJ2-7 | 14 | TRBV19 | TGTGCCAGTAGCGATCTACAGGGGGCGGAGGAGCAGTACTTC | CASSDLQGAEEQYF
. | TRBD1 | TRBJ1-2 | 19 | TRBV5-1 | TGCGCCAGCAGCTTGGTAATAGGCCTCTCCCAGGGGGCTAACTATGGCTACACCTTC | CASSLVIGLSQGANYGYTF
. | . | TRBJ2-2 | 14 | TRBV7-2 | TGTGCCAGCAGCTCCGAACAGGTACCCGGGGAGCTGTTTTTT | CASSSEQVPGELFF
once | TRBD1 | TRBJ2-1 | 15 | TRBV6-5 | TGTGCCAGCAGTTACATGGGACAGGGCTACAATGAGCAGTTCTTC | CASSYMGQGYNEQFF
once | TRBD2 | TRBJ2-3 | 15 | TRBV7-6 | TGTGCCAGCAGCTTGGGGCTAGCGGGCACAGATACGCAGTATTTT | CASSLGLAGTDTQYF